This passage covers 21 T cell receptor beta chains from one sample sequenced in a study of cytomegalovirus exposure and HLA in healthy donors listed by TCRdb under 2017. The library was prepared using the immunoSEQ multiplex PCR assay. For the multiplex PCR, a mixture combining 60 forward primers for TCR Vbeta segments and 13 reverse primers for TCR Jbeta segments was used. The source is immuneACCESS, and TCRdb retained only in-frame sequences with V and J called. Part of the clones is not carried over; for the studies checked, unresolved V genes explain less than half of this, and the remainder is unexplained. A total of about 160,000 clones appear in this sample, 80% of them only once. The ten largest clonotypes hold approximately 4.8% of the sample. The sample was PBMCs. The receptors here all came from a young man in good health and CMV-seronegative.

The J gene is TRBJ2-5, the V gene TRBV28; D might be TRBD1 (5 bases). Germline CDR1 and CDR2: MDHEN and SYDVKM. This CDR3 region has 15 residues. Trimming removed 4 bases at V and 5 bases at J, with 17 bases between. This CDR3 reads CASSSSRQGQETQYF. CDR3 nucleotides: TGTGCCAGCAGTTCGAGTCGTCAGGGTCAGGAGACCCAGTACTTC.

This clone came up a few times. V is TRBV6-1 and J is TRBJ1-1; the D gene is possibly TRBD1 (5 bases). The CDR3 is 13 amino acids. Deletions cut 5 bases from V and 11 bases from J, with 18 bases between. Germline V gene lookup returns CDR1 MNHNS and CDR2 SASEGT. CDR3 in DNA: TGTGCCAGCAGTTTTAGTCTCGTGAAGGGGGCTTTCTTT. It codes for CASSFSLVKGAFF.

V is TRBV27 and J is TRBJ2-5; 11 nucleotides match TRBD1. The J call may be faulty, since TRBJ2-7 better matches the DNA end. Germline loops: CDR1 MNHEY, CDR2 SMNVEV (reference sequence). The CDR3 runs 15 residues. The CDR3 loop reads CASSLGQGVSYEQYF. CDR3 DNA: TGTGCCAGCAGTTTGGGACAGGGGGTCTCCTACGAGCAGTACTTC.

V is TRBV7-6 and J is TRBJ2-1; D remains unclear. This CDR3 has 16 residues. Germline CDR1 is SGHVS and CDR2 is FNYEAQ. V lost 1 base and J lost 0, with 10 bases in between. The CDR3 DNA is TGTGCCAGCAGCTTAGGTCGGCAGGTCTCCTACAATGAGCAGTTCTTC. Translation: CASSLGRQVSYNEQFF.

The V and J genes are TRBV30 and TRBJ2-6; D ambiguous. Germline V gene data show CDR1 as GTSNPN and CDR2 as SVGIG (reference sequence). The CDR3 runs 12 residues. V was shortened by 4 bases and J by 4 bases, with 5 bases between the two germline ends. CDR3 sequence (DNA): TGTGCCTGGACTCCCGGGGCCAACGTCCTGACTTTC. Translated, it gives CAWTPGANVLTF.

This chain uses TRBV5-6 with TRBJ1-4; 9 bases are a match to TRBD1. J lost 7 bases, V lost 3 bases, and 4 bases had no gene match. This CDR3 has 14 amino acids. Per germline, CDR1 SGHDT and CDR2 YYEEEE. The CDR3 reads CASSSGDRAEKLFF. CDR3 nucleotides: TGTGCCAGCAGCTCCGGGGACAGGGCTGAAAAACTGTTTTTT.

The rearrangement uses TRBV19 and TRBJ2-7; D may be TRBD2 (6 bases). The CDR3 is 13 residues long. Trimming stripped 7 bases from V and 0 bases from J, with 10 bases between. Germline CDR1 is LNHDA and CDR2 is SQIVND (reference sequence). CDR3 region: CASMGLPSYEQYF. DNA of the CDR3: TGTGCCAGTATGGGACTTCCCTCCTACGAGCAGTACTTC.

This clone is a singleton in its sample. The genes are TRBV10-3 and TRBJ2-2, with 7 bases identical to TRBD1. This CDR3 has 13 residues. The V gene end was trimmed by 11 bases and the J gene end by 2 bases; junction bases not matched to a gene: 5. The germline gives CDR1 ENHRY, CDR2 SYGVKD. For the CDR3, the DNA is TGTGCCTCCCGGGACAGTAACACCGGGGAGCTGTTTTTT. This codes for CASRDSNTGELFF.

In this sample, this clone turned up once. CDR3 sequence reads: CASSPPLGNTIYF. CDR3 nucleotides: TGTGCCAGCAGTCCCCCGCTCGGGAACACCATATATTTT. The V call is TRBV28, the J call TRBJ1-3; D gene unclear. Trimming shortened V by 5 bases and J by 7 bases, and 12 bases separated the two germline ends. This CDR3 has 13 amino acids. In germline, CDR1 is MDHEN, CDR2 SYDVKM. Based on the CDR3 plus reference TRBV28 and TRBJ1-3, the full variable domain is DVKVTQSSRYLVKRTGEKVFLECVQDMDHENMFWYRQDPGLGLRLIYFSYDVKMKEKGDIPEGYSVSREKKERFSLILESASTNQTSMYLCASSPPLGNTIYFGEGSWLTVV.

The CDR3 sequence is CASSSTGSSYEQYF. The CDR3 region has the DNA TGTGCCAGCAGTTCGACGGGTTCTTCCTACGAGCAGTACTTC. V usage is TRBV6-5 and J usage is TRBJ2-7; D is unclear. The CDR3 is 14 residues long. Germline-derived CDR1 and CDR2 are MNHEY and SVGAGI. The germline V and J ends were trimmed by 4 bases and 1 base, with 11 bases remaining between them.

The chain carries TRBV10-3 and TRBJ1-1; a weak D match, TRBD1 (6 bases). Deletions cut 7 bases from V and 5 bases from J, with 14 bases between. The CDR3 extends over 13 amino acids. Looked up from germline, CDR1 is ENHRY and CDR2 is SYGVKD. As DNA, the CDR3 is TGTGCCATCAATGGGTACAGGGAGACTGAAGCTTTCTTT. This encodes CAINGYRETEAFF.

J is TRBJ2-5 and V is TRBV19, with 8 nucleotides matching TRBD1. J lost 5 bases, V lost 9 bases, and 5 bases had no gene match. Germline assignment: CDR1 LNHDA and CDR2 SQIVND (reference sequence). The CDR3 is 12 amino acids. DNA of the CDR3: TGTGCCAGCTCGACAGGGGTTGAGACCCAGTACTTC. This codes for CASSTGVETQYF.

This clone has only a few counts. The V call is TRBV5-1, the J call TRBJ2-2, with 7 positions matching TRBD1. CDR1 and CDR2 (germline): SGHRS, YFSETQ. The CDR3 is made up of 15 amino acids. Losses at the gene ends were 2 bases for V and 1 base for J; bases not matched to a gene: 2. CDR3 in DNA: TGCGCCAGCAGCTTAAGACAGGGGAACACCGGGGAGCTGTTTTTT. Translated, it gives CASSLRQGNTGELFF.

This chain links TRBV5-4 with TRBJ1-1; 8 bases align to TRBD1. With 2 bases clipped from V and 4 bases from J, the junction kept 1 base outside the gene matches. Germline V gives CDR1 SGHNT, CDR2 YYREEE (reference sequence). The CDR3 extends over 13 amino acids. CDR3 coding DNA: TGTGCCAGCAGCTTCCAGGGGGCCACTGAAGCTTTCTTT. Protein: CASSFQGATEAFF.

V and J are TRBV5-1 and TRBJ1-3; 8 nucleotides match TRBD1. V lost 1 base, J lost 0 bases, and 9 bases stayed unmatched. In germline, CDR1 is SGHRS, CDR2 YFSETQ. The CDR3 totals 18 residues. The DNA of the CDR3 is TGCGCCAGCAGCTTGACCACAGGGGGATCGAGCTCTGGAAACACCATATATTTT. Translation: CASSLTTGGSSSGNTIYF.

This clone appeared a few times. This chain links TRBV5-4 with TRBJ1-2; 8 bases are a match to TRBD1. V lost 0 bases and J lost 13; bases outside the gene matches: 14. The CDR3 consists of 15 residues. Germline V lookup: CDR1 SGHNT, CDR2 YYREEE (reference sequence). DNA for the CDR3: TGTGCCAGCAGCTTGGACCCAACCGGGACAGGAGGTTTCACCTTC. Its translation is CASSLDPTGTGGFTF.

The chain uses TRBV19 and TRBJ2-5, with 9 bases matching TRBD1. J lost 5 bases, V lost 5 bases, and 6 bases had no gene match. The CDR3 sequence is 14 residues long. Germline V gene sequence: CDR1 LNHDA, CDR2 SQIVND (reference sequence). CDR3 residues: CASSLYGQGETQYF. In DNA, the CDR3 is TGTGCCAGTAGTTTATACGGACAGGGGGAGACCCAGTACTTC.

CDR3: CSVENVRGGQPTYNEQFF. CDR3 DNA sequence: TGCAGCGTTGAAAATGTTCGGGGGGGCCAACCCACCTACAATGAGCAGTTCTTC. The chain couples TRBV29-1 to TRBJ2-1; 8 nucleotides line up with TRBD2. The J segment lost 2 bases and the V segment lost 2 bases, leaving 14 bases of the junction unmatched. Germline CDR1 reads SQVTM; CDR2 reads ANQGSEA. The CDR3 spans 18 residues.

V gene TRBV28 combines with J gene TRBJ2-2, with D unclear. Germline V gene sequence: CDR1 MDHEN, CDR2 SYDVKM. V lost 2 bases to trimming and J lost 0 bases, with 4 bases between them. The CDR3 covers 14 residues. CDR3 sequence (DNA): TGTGCCAGCAGTTTACAGTCGAACACCGGGGAGCTGTTTTTT. Protein sequence: CASSLQSNTGELFF.

The V gene is TRBV28, the J gene TRBJ2-7; a weak D match, TRBD2 (6 bases). The germline gives CDR1 MDHEN, CDR2 SYDVKM. The CDR3 is 14 amino acids. V shed 5 bases and J shed 3 bases, with 14 bases lying between them. The CDR3: CASSLLGGNYEQYF. In DNA form, the CDR3 reads TGTGCCAGCAGTCTCCTCGGCGGGAACTACGAGCAGTACTTC.

The J gene is TRBJ2-7, the V gene TRBV7-6; D remains unclear. Trimming took off 5 bases at V and 7 bases at J, with 21 bases between the two ends. Germline CDR1 is SGHVS and CDR2 is FNYEAQ. The CDR3 totals 15 residues. The DNA of the CDR3 is TGTGCCAGCAGCCCCCACCAGCAGACCCTAGGAGAGCAGTACTTC. Its protein product is CASSPHQQTLGEQYF.